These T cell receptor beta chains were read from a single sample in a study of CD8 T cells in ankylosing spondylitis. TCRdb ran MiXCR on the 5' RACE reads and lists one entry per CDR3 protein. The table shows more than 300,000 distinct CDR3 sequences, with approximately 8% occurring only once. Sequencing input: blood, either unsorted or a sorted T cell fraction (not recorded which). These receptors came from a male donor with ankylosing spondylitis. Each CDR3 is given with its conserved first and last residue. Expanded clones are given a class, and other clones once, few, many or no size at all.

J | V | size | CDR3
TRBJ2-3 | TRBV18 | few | CASSRANEKDTQYF
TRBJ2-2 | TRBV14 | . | CASSQDRTGNLRNTGELFF
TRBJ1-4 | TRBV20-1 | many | CSARSAGGNEKLFF
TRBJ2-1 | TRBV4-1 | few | CASSQEGRGSGRNEQFF
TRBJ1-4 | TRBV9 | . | CASSGTGHEKLFF
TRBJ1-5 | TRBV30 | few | CAWSAGQVSQPQHF
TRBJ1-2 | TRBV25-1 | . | CASSGLQGANYGYTF
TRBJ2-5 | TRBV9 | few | CASSVGGSGRAWETQYF
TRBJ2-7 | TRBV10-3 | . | CAISESSGGGSYEQYF
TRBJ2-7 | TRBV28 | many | CASSLPGQVYEQYF
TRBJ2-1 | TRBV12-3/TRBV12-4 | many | CASSSWTSGPNEQFF
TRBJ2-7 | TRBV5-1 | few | CASSSTSGRIYEQYF
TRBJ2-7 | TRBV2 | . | CASSEALRGGVNEQYF
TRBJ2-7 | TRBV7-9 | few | CASSGTTGSYEQYF
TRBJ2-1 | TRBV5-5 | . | CASSFLLSKNNQQFF
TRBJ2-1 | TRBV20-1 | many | CSAEFLAGFGNEQFF
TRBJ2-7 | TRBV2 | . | CASTNRGPYEQYF